This TCR beta chain was identified in a study of shared T cell receptors in the human thymus. The CDR3 contains 15 residues. The ends were cut back, 1 base at V and 4 bases at J, with 8 bases in the middle. Germline V gene sequence: CDR1 MGHRA, CDR2 YSYEKL. The table came from immunoSEQ multiplex PCR; TCRdb's copy has only in-frame clones and leaves some out. The repertoire has hundreds of thousands of clones, approximately 87% of them found once; the top ten carry roughly 0.0089%. Another study also made use of these data, one on human thymus T cells. From that second work: Thymic samples were excised during corrective heart operations. It looked as if thymic and blood repertoires used V and J genes in a biased way. The related literature has documented a marked overlap of thymic repertoires among unrelated individuals.

The clonotype originates from a boy under two years old with a congenital heart defect. J is TRBJ1-6 and V is TRBV4-1; D unresolved. Sequencing was performed on thymocytes. CDR3 in DNA: TGCGCCAGCAGCCAAGGCCGCAGTTATAATTCACCCCTCCACTTT. It codes for CASSQGRSYNSPLHF.